This TCR beta chain derives from a study of memory CD4+ T cells and cytomegalovirus serostatus. Study-level findings and limits: A US-trained random forest predicted CMV serostatus with median AUC approximately 0.9. Each of 67 CMV-associated TCRbeta sequences occurred in one to five individuals. The CMV-associated TCR signature appears largely within the CD4+ memory repertoire.

With 8 bases removed from V and 4 bases from J, the gap between germline ends came to 15 bases. The CDR3 is 13 residues long. Germline CDR1 reads WNHNN; CDR2 reads SYGVQD (reference sequence). As to this clone: Antigen: not known.

The sort gate was single viable CD3+CD4+CD8-CD45RO+ cells for memory CD4+ T cells. Serostatus was set by detecting CMV pp150, pp28, p38, p52 IgG. Using immunoSEQ multiplex PCR, the repertoire was profiled, and TCRdb retains in-frame clones only, with some absent. The sample contains 45,000 to 55,000 clones, around 78% of which appear only once. Material for sequencing was memory CD4+ T cells from blood. The rearrangement uses TRBV10-1 and TRBJ2-7, with a tentative D call TRBD1 (5 bases). The TCR was taken from an adult in good health and CMV-seronegative. The CDR3 DNA sequence: TGCGCCAGCTCCAGGGCCCTGAGGTACGAGCAGTACTTC. Encoded protein: CASSRALRYEQYF.